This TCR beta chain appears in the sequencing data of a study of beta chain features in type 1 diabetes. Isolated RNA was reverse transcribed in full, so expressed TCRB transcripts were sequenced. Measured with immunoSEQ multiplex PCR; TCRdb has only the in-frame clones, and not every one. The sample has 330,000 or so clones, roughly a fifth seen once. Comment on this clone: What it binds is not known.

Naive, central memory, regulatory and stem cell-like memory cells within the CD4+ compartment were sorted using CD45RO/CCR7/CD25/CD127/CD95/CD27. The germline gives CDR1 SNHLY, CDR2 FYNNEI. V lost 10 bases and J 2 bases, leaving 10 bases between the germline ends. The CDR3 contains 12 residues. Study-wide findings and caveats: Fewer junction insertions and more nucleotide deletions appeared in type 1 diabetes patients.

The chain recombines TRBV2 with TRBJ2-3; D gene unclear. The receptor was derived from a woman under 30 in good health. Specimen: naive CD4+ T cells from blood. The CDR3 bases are TGTGCCACCTCTGAGTCCACAGATACGCAGTATTTT. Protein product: CATSESTDTQYF.